The T cell receptor beta chain under discussion was sequenced for a study of T-cell reconstitution after alpha-beta-depleted transplantation in children. Using unique molecular identifiers, the investigators prepared the TCRbeta library. MiXCR, run by TCRdb on the PCR reads, gives a single entry per CDR3 protein. Of just under 550,000 distinct CDR3 sequences listed, about 18% were seen once; the top ten hold around 3.3%. The V end lost 4 bases, the J end lost 3 bases, and 19 bases lay between the germline ends. Germline V gene lookup returns CDR1 SGDLS and CDR2 YYNGEE. CDR3 length: 16 residues. This chain connects TRBV9 to TRBJ1-2, with a possible D match to TRBD1 (5 bases). The sample consisted of PBMCs from the stem cell graft donor, taken from the stem cell graft. This sequence originates from a human donor who donated a stem cell graft to a child with acute lymphoblastic leukemia. CDR3 DNA sequence: TGTGCCAGCAGCTCGGACCCGATGACAGCGTACTATGGCTACACCTTC. Translation gives CASSSDPMTAYYGYTF.